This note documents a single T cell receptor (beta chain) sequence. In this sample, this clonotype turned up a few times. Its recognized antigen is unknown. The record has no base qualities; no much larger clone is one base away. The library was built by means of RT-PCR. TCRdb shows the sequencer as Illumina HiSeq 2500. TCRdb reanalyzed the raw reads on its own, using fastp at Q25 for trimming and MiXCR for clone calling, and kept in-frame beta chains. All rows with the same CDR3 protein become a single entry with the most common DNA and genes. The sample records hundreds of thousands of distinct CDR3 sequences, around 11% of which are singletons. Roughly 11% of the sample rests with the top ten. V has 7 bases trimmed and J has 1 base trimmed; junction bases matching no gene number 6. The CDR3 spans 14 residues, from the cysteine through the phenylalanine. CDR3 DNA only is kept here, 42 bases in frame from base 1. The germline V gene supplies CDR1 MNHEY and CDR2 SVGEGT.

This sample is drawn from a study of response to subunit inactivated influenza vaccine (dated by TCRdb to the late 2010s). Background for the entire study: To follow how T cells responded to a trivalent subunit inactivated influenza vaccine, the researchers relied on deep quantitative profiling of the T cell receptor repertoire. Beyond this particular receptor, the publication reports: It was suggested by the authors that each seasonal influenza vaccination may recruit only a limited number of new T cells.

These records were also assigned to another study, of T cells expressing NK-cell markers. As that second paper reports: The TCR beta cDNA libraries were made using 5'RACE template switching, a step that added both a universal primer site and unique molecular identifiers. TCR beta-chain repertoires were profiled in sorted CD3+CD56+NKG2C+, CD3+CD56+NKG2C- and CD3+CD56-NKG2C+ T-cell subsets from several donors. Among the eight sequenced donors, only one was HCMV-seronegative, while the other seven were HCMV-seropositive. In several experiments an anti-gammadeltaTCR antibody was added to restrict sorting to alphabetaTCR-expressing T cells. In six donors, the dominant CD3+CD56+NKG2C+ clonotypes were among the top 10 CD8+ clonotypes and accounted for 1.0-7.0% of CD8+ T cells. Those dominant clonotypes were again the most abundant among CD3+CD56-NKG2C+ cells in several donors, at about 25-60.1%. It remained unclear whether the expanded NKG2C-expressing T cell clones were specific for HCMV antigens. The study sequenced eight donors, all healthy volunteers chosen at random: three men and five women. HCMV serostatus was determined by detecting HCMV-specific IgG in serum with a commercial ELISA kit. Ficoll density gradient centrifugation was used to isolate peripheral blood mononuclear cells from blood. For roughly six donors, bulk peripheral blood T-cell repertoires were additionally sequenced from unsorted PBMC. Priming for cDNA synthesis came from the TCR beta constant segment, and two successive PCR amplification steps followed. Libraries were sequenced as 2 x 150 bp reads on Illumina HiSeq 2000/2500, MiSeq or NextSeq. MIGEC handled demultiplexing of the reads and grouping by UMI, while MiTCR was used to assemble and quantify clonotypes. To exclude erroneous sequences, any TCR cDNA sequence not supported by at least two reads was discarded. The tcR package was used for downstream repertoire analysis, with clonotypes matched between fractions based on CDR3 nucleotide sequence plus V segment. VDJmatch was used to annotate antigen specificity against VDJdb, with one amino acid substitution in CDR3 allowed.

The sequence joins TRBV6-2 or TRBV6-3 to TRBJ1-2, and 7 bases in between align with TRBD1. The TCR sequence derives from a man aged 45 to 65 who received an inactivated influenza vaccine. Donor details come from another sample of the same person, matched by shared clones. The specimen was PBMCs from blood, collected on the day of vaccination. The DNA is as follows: TGTGCCAGCACCGGGACAGCTAATAACTATGGCTACACCTTC. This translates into CASTGTANNYGYTF.